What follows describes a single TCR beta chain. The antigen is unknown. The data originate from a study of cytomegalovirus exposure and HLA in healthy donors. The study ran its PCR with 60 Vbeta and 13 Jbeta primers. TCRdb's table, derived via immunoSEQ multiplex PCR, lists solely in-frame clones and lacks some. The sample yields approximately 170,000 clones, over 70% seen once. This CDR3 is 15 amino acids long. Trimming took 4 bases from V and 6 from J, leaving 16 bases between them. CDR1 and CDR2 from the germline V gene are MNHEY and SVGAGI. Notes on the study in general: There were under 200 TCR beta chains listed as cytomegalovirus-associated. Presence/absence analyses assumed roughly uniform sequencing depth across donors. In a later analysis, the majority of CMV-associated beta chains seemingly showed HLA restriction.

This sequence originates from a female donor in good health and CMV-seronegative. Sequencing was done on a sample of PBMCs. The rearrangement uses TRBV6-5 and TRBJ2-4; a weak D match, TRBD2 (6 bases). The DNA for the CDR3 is TGTGCCAGCAGTTCCCCCCCGGGACTGAGAAACATTCAGTACTTC. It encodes CASSSPPGLRNIQYF.